Listed below are T cell receptor beta chains from one sample, sequenced in a study of human T cells and chemical hapten exposure. TCRdb re-analysed the 5' RACE reads in MiXCR, keeping a single row per CDR3 protein. In the table there are approximately 150,000 distinct CDR3 sequences, about 4% of which are singletons. These receptor sequences come from a female donor in good health. Each CDR3 is given with its conserved first and last residue. D genes are given only for firm matches. Expanded clones get a size class; other rows say once, few or many, or leave the size out.

v_call	j_call	clone_size	d_call	cdr3_aa	cdr3_nt
TRBV5-6	TRBJ2-3	many	TRBD1	CASSLWTGSGTDTQYF	TGTGCCAGCAGCTTGTGGACAGGATCTGGTACAGATACGCAGTATTTT
TRBV6-1	TRBJ2-7	few	TRBD1	CASSEAAAGGSYEQYF	TGTGCCAGCAGTGAAGCCGCGGCAGGGGGTTCCTACGAGCAGTACTTC
TRBV29-1	TRBJ1-1	many	-	CSVDGDTEAFF	TGCAGCGTTGACGGGGACACTGAAGCTTTCTTT
TRBV7-9	TRBJ2-5	few	-	CASSLWVETQYF	TGTGCCAGCAGCTTATGGGTGGAGACCCAGTACTTC
TRBV2	TRBJ2-1	many	-	CASQPANVGSYNEQFF	TGTGCCAGCCAGCCGGCTAACGTTGGGTCCTACAATGAGCAGTTCTTC
TRBV6-1	TRBJ1-2	-	-	CASSAGRVDGYTF	TGTGCCAGCAGTGCGGGACGAGTCGATGGCTACACCTTC
TRBV29-1	TRBJ2-3	few	TRBD2	CSVEDSGGNTDTQYF	TGCAGCGTAGAGGATAGCGGGGGAAACACAGATACGCAGTATTTT
TRBV6-1	TRBJ2-5	few	-	CASSVIWETQYF	TGTGCCAGCAGTGTAATTTGGGAGACCCAGTACTTC
TRBV20-1	TRBJ2-1	many	TRBD1	CSTATGTNVEQFF	TGCAGTACCGCGACAGGGACGAATGTGGAGCAGTTCTTC
TRBV19	TRBJ1-3	many	-	CASTADSGNTIYF	TGTGCCAGTACTGCCGACTCTGGAAACACCATATATTTT
TRBV7-2	TRBJ1-2	-	-	CASSLQVTTNYGDTF	TGTGCCAGCAGCTTACAGGTCACGACTAACTATGGCGACACCTTC
TRBV12-3/TRBV12-4	TRBJ1-5	many	-	CASSPSLTGQPQHF	TGTGCCAGCAGCCCCTCCCTGACCGGGCAGCCCCAGCATTTT
TRBV12-3/TRBV12-4	TRBJ2-5	few	TRBD1	CASSLMGQLAGTQYF	TGTGCCAGCAGTTTAATGGGACAGCTCGCAGGGACCCAGTACTTC
TRBV7-2	TRBJ2-2	many	TRBD1	CASNRGPPTGELFF	TGTGCCAGCAACAGGGGGCCCCCCACCGGGGAGCTGTTTTTT
TRBV4-3	TRBJ1-1	many	-	CASSQKDGKYTEAFF	TGCGCCAGCAGCCAAAAAGACGGCAAGTACACTGAAGCTTTCTTT
TRBV2	TRBJ2-4	many	-	CASSGLTGVGKNIQYF	TGTGCCAGCAGTGGATTGACGGGGGTGGGCAAAAACATTCAGTACTTC
TRBV12-3/TRBV12-4	TRBJ1-5	many	TRBD1	CASSLGATGTGRNQPQHF	TGTGCCAGCAGTTTAGGTGCAACCGGGACAGGGAGAAATCAGCCCCAGCATTTT
TRBV7-2	TRBJ1-1	many	TRBD1	CASFRTGPWANTEAFF	TGTGCCAGCTTCCGGACAGGGCCGTGGGCGAACACTGAAGCTTTCTTT
TRBV15	TRBJ2-7	many	-	CATSPTLQGSYEQYF	TGTGCCACCAGCCCGACTCTACAGGGTTCCTACGAGCAGTACTTC
TRBV6-2/TRBV6-3	TRBJ2-4	many	-	CASTPLGAASKNIQYF	TGTGCCAGCACCCCTTTGGGGGCCGCGTCCAAAAACATTCAGTACTTC
TRBV14	TRBJ2-3	-	-	CASSPTLSTDTQYF	TGTGCCAGCAGTCCGACGTTGAGCACAGATACGCAGTATTTT
TRBV15	TRBJ1-6	few	-	CATSREWGSPLHF	TGTGCCACCAGCAGAGAATGGGGGTCACCCCTCCACTTT
TRBV2	TRBJ1-2	-	TRBD1	CASRAQGYGYTF	TGTGCCAGCAGGGCACAGGGGTATGGCTACACCTTC
TRBV18	TRBJ2-2	many	TRBD1	CASRATGWTGELFF	TGTGCCAGCCGAGCGACAGGGTGGACCGGGGAGCTGTTTTTT
TRBV5-1	TRBJ2-7	many	TRBD2	CASSLEGTSVYEQYF	TGCGCCAGCAGCTTGGAGGGGACTAGCGTTTACGAGCAGTACTTC
TRBV7-8	TRBJ1-1	few	TRBD1	CASSLGPRGSTEAFF	TGTGCCAGCAGCTTAGGGCCCAGGGGGAGCACTGAAGCTTTCTTT
TRBV6-2/TRBV6-3	TRBJ1-2	many	-	CASTPRRANYGYTF	TGTGCCAGCACCCCTCGTCGGGCTAACTATGGCTACACCTTC
TRBV5-1	TRBJ2-6	many	TRBD1	CASSPLPGQSSGANVLTF	TGCGCCAGCAGCCCGCTACCGGGACAGAGCTCTGGGGCCAACGTCCTGACTTTC
TRBV28	TRBJ2-3	-	-	CASSLPQGSHTQYF	TGTGCCAGCAGTCTACCTCAGGGGTCGCATACGCAGTATTTT